The 30 T cell receptor beta chains below come from one sample, sequenced in a study of cytomegalovirus exposure and HLA in healthy donors. The PCR employed 60 Vbeta primers together with 13 Jbeta primers. Sequencing was performed with immunoSEQ multiplex PCR; in TCRdb, only in-frame clones are kept and a portion is missing. The sample yields over 150,000 clones, 73% seen once. Sample: PBMCs. These receptors all stem from a woman aged 18 to 35 in good health and CMV-seropositive.

The chain uses TRBV6-1 and TRBJ2-7; 10 bases map to TRBD1. Trimming cost V 10 bases and J 5 bases; bases outside gene matches: 11. Germline V gene sequence: CDR1 MNHNS, CDR2 SASEGT. CDR3 length: 14 residues. The CDR3 DNA sequence: TGTGCCACCGTGCCGGGACAGGGGTTTAACGAGCAGTACTTC. Protein product: CATVPGQGFNEQYF.

As concerns this clone: Other DNA sequences in the same sample also yield this CDR3. The chain recombines TRBV30 with TRBJ2-1; D remains ambiguous. CDR1 and CDR2 from the germline V gene are GTSNPN and SVGIG (reference sequence). The CDR3 runs 12 residues. V lost 1 base, J lost 1 base, and 2 bases lay in between. CDR3: CAWSASYNEQFF. The CDR3 DNA is TGTGCCTGGAGTGCATCCTACAATGAGCAGTTCTTC.

The chain joins TRBV30 to TRBJ2-2; tentative D call: TRBD1 (6 bases). The germline V gene has CDR1 GTSNPN and CDR2 SVGIG (reference sequence). V was pared by 3 bases and J by 6 bases, with 11 bases between. The CDR3 is 13 amino acids. This CDR3 is CAWRTQGSGELFF. In nucleotides, the CDR3 is TGTGCCTGGAGGACACAGGGATCCGGGGAGCTGTTTTTT.

The chain combines TRBV5-1 with TRBJ2-5; 10 nucleotides agree with TRBD2. CDR3 length: 16 residues. Trimming at V came to 0 bases and at J to 2 bases, leaving 4 bases not matched to a gene. The germline CDR1 and CDR2 sequences are SGHRS and YFSETQ. The CDR3 bases are TGCGCCAGCAGCTTGGGTCCTAGCGGGGGTCAAGAGACCCAGTACTTC. Translated, it gives CASSLGPSGGQETQYF.

As regards this clone: The same CDR3 also results from other DNA sequences found in this sample. V is TRBV6-5 and J is TRBJ1-5, with D unresolved. Per germline, CDR1 MNHEY and CDR2 SVGAGI. V lost 2 bases, J lost 2 bases, and 7 bases lay in between. The CDR3 contains 14 residues. The CDR3: CASSYGQGNQPQHF. The CDR3 region has the DNA TGTGCCAGCAGTTACGGGCAGGGCAATCAGCCCCAGCATTTT.

The chain recombines TRBV30 with TRBJ2-2, with TRBD2 as a possible D gene (6 bases). Germline V lookup: CDR1 GTSNPN, CDR2 SVGIG (reference sequence). The V end lost 2 bases, the J end lost 1 base, and 20 bases lay between the germline ends. The CDR3 covers 18 residues. The DNA of the CDR3 is TGTGCCTGGAGTCCGGAAAGACCAAGGGACTTGAACACCGGGGAGCTGTTTTTT. It translates to CAWSPERPRDLNTGELFF.

This clone was observed once. This sequence joins TRBV5-4 and TRBJ1-2, with 7 positions matching TRBD1. The CDR3 has 14 residues. The germline CDR1 and CDR2 sequences are SGHNT and YYREEE (reference sequence). The V segment lost 0 bases and the J segment 7 bases; nucleotides outside the gene matches: 6. The CDR3 DNA sequence: TGTGCCAGCAGCTTGGAAACAGGGGACGGTGGCTACACCTTC. Protein sequence: CASSLETGDGGYTF.

The V call is TRBV7-2, the J call TRBJ1-4; TRBD1 agrees at 10 bases. In germline, CDR1 is SGHTA, CDR2 FQGNSA. The CDR3 has 17 residues. V lost 2 bases and J lost 4; bases outside the gene matches: 7. The CDR3 bases are TGTGCCAGCAGCTTACGGACAGGGGGGGCTTTTAATGAAAAACTGTTTTTT. It is translated as CASSLRTGGAFNEKLFF.

As concerns this clone: Different DNA sequences within this sample yield the same CDR3. The chain recombines TRBV30 with TRBJ2-7; the D is unclear. The CDR3 runs to 11 residues. The germline V gene encodes CDR1 GTSNPN and CDR2 SVGIG (reference sequence). Trimming pared 1 base from V and 3 bases from J, leaving 4 bases between. CDR3 DNA: TGTGCCTGGAGTGACAGCTACGAGCAGTACTTC. It is translated as CAWSDSYEQYF.

This clone was seen a handful of times. With a far larger clone one base away, a read error is the likely cause. The chain is built from TRBV13 and TRBJ2-7; tentatively, D is TRBD2 (5 bases). CDR3 length equals 13 residues. Deletions cut 3 bases from V and 3 bases from J, with 9 bases between. From germline, CDR1 is PRHDT and CDR2 FYEKMQ (reference sequence). For the CDR3, the DNA is TGTGCCAGCAGCTTCGGGGAACACTACGAGCAGTACTTC. Its protein is CASSFGEHYEQYF.

This clone has a handful of counts. V usage is TRBV19 and J usage is TRBJ2-1; possible D gene TRBD2, 5 bases. CDR1 LNHDA and CDR2 SQIVND come from the germline V gene (reference sequence). The V and J ends lost 5 bases and 4 bases respectively, with 18 bases between them. The CDR3 extends over 16 amino acids. Here the CDR3 DNA reads TGTGCCAGTAGTGCCCCCCTTACTAGTCGGTACAATGAGCAGTTCTTC. The encoded protein is CASSAPLTSRYNEQFF.

The CDR3 region is CASSQGTLQETQYF. CDR3 coding DNA: TGTGCCAGCAGCCAAGGGACACTTCAAGAGACCCAGTACTTC. This sequence joins TRBV6-5 and TRBJ2-5, with TRBD1 as a possible D gene (6 bases). Germline values: CDR1 MNHEY, CDR2 SVGAGI. V was pared by 6 bases and J by 2 bases, with 13 bases between. This CDR3 has 14 amino acids.

The gene calls are TRBV9 and TRBJ1-1, with D perhaps TRBD1 (6 bases). Germline V CDR1 and CDR2: SGDLS, YYNGEE. The CDR3 is made up of 14 amino acids. With 3 bases removed from V and 3 bases from J, the gap between germline ends came to 12 bases. The CDR3 DNA follows: TGTGCCAGCAGCGAGGGGACATACGACACTGAAGCTTTCTTT. This translates into CASSEGTYDTEAFF.

This clone turned up a few times. The chain has TRBV4-2 and TRBJ1-2; D not certain. The CDR3 totals 13 residues. CDR1 LGHNA and CDR2 YNFKEQ come from the germline V gene. Trimming left V 4 bases short and J 6 bases short, with 12 bases between. The CDR3 here is CASSRRDGHGYTF. The DNA of the CDR3 is TGTGCCAGCAGCCGGAGAGATGGCCATGGCTACACCTTC.

The V gene is TRBV4-1, the J gene TRBJ1-1, with 7 bases aligning to TRBD1. V shed 3 bases, J shed 4 bases, and the junction held 5 bases outside the gene matches. The CDR3 totals 14 residues. Germline values: CDR1 MGHRA, CDR2 YSYEKL. This CDR3 reads CASSHGPGGTEAFF. DNA of the CDR3: TGCGCCAGCAGCCATGGCCCAGGGGGCACTGAAGCTTTCTTT.

V is TRBV5-4 and J is TRBJ1-6, with 9 bases aligning to TRBD1. The germline gives CDR1 SGHNT, CDR2 YYREEE (reference sequence). With 2 bases clipped from V and 0 bases from J, the junction kept 6 bases outside the gene matches. This CDR3 is built from 18 residues. CDR3 sequence: CASSLPGTGSSYNSPLHF. CDR3 DNA: TGTGCCAGCAGCTTACCCGGGACAGGGAGCTCCTATAATTCACCCCTCCACTTT.

This clone was picked up a small number of times. V and J are TRBV4-3 and TRBJ1-5; maybe TRBD1 (5 bases). The germline V gene has CDR1 LGHNA and CDR2 YSLEER. This CDR3 has 14 residues. Trimming removed 6 bases from V and 0 bases from J, with 9 bases in between. The CDR3 region is CASSQTDSNQPQHF. The CDR3 DNA sequence: TGCGCCAGCAGTCAGACAGATAGCAATCAGCCCCAGCATTTT.

A few counts support this clone. The rearrangement uses TRBV4-3 and TRBJ2-1, with TRBD1 matching 9 bases. V gave up 1 base and J gave up 7 bases; unmatched junction bases: 5. Germline CDR1 and CDR2: LGHNA and YSLEER. CDR3 length equals 15 residues. CDR3 sequence: CASSQGPDRGNEQFF. The CDR3 coding sequence is TGCGCCAGCAGCCAAGGCCCGGACAGGGGTAATGAGCAGTTCTTC.

The gene calls are TRBV10-3 and TRBJ2-1; 8 bases agree with TRBD2. V was clipped by 6 bases and J by 2 bases; unmatched bases: 6. Germline lookup yields CDR1 ENHRY and CDR2 SYGVKD. CDR3 length: 15 residues. The chain's CDR3 is CAISPGGGPYNEQFF. As DNA, the CDR3 is TGTGCCATCAGCCCCGGGGGGGGGCCCTACAATGAGCAGTTCTTC.

The chain has TRBV27 and TRBJ2-6; D is unclear. This CDR3 is 15 amino acids long. Germline V CDR1 and CDR2: MNHEY, SMNVEV (reference sequence). Trimming pared 2 bases from V and 0 bases from J, leaving 5 bases between. The CDR3 reads CASSLLVSGANVLTF. Here the CDR3 DNA reads TGTGCCAGCAGTTTACTCGTCTCTGGGGCCAACGTCCTGACTTTC.

The rearrangement joins TRBV4-1 to TRBJ1-4; D not resolved. Trimming took 2 bases from V and 5 from J, leaving 15 bases between them. Germline CDR1 MGHRA, CDR2 YSYEKL. The CDR3 sequence is 16 residues long. CDR3 loop: CASSQSHEATNEKLFF. For the CDR3, the DNA is TGCGCCAGCAGCCAATCCCATGAGGCCACAAATGAAAAACTGTTTTTT.

The chain is built from TRBV6-7 and TRBJ2-7; 8 bases align to TRBD1. TRBV6-7 is flagged as an ORF with uncertain function. The CDR3 is 18 amino acids. V trimming: 0 bases; J trimming: 1 base; junction bases outside the gene matches: 11. DNA for the CDR3: TGTGCCAGCAGTTACTCGAGGAGAAAGGACAGGGCTTCCTACGAGCAGTACTTC. It translates to CASSYSRRKDRASYEQYF.

The chain combines TRBV7-8 with TRBJ1-5; TRBD1 agrees at 7 bases. With V trimmed by 0 bases and J by 4 bases, 18 bases remained unmatched. The CDR3 is made up of 20 amino acids. Germline values: CDR1 SGHVS, CDR2 FQNEAQ. CDR3 coding DNA: TGTGCCAGCAGCTTAGCGGGTGATACAGGGGAGAGGGGAGTTAATCAGCCCCAGCATTTT. As protein: CASSLAGDTGERGVNQPQHF.

The gene calls are TRBV21-1 and TRBJ1-5; the listed D gene, TRBD1, was not tested against the DNA. TRBV21-1 is flagged as a pseudogene. The CDR3 has 17 amino acids. The CDR3: CASSDPDRAYSNQPQHF. The CDR3 nucleotides read TGTGCCAGCAGCGACCCGGACAGGGCCTATAGCAATCAGCCCCAGCATTTT.

There are a few counts of this clone. This same CDR3 is encoded by further DNA sequences in the sample. This chain links TRBV5-1 with TRBJ1-5; D may be TRBD1 (5 bases). The ends were cut back, 0 bases at V and 5 bases at J, with 9 bases in the middle. CDR1 is SGHRS, CDR2 YFSETQ, per germline. The CDR3 contains 14 residues. CDR3 bases: TGCGCCAGCAGCTTGGCCGGGGGGGATCAGCCCCAGCATTTT. Its protein is CASSLAGGDQPQHF.

The gene calls are TRBV29-1 and TRBJ2-1; tentatively, D is TRBD1 (6 bases). The CDR3 has 11 residues. Germline CDR1 is SQVTM and CDR2 is ANQGSEA. With 5 bases removed from V and 10 bases from J, the gap between germline ends came to 12 bases. Written as DNA, the CDR3 is TGCAGCGTTTCCGGGACATCCGAGCAGTTCTTC. Its translation is CSVSGTSEQFF.

The gene calls are TRBV19 and TRBJ2-7; possibly TRBD1 for D (5 bases). The V end lost 3 bases, the J end lost 3 bases, and 9 bases lay between the germline ends. The CDR3 runs to 13 residues. CDR1 LNHDA and CDR2 SQIVND come from the germline V gene (reference sequence). CDR3 amino acids: CASSMQGGYEQYF. The CDR3 nucleotides are TGTGCCAGTAGTATGCAGGGCGGCTACGAGCAGTACTTC.

This chain uses TRBV5-1 with TRBJ1-1; D remains unclear. V lost 0 bases and J 5 bases, leaving 8 bases between the germline ends. The CDR3 is 13 residues long. Germline CDR1 and CDR2: SGHRS and YFSETQ. The CDR3 sequence: CASSLDVRTEAFF. CDR3 DNA sequence: TGCGCCAGCAGCTTGGACGTGAGGACTGAAGCTTTCTTT.

The chain couples TRBV7-8 to TRBJ2-2; 8 bases are shared with TRBD1. This CDR3 has 15 residues. The V segment lost 3 bases and the J segment 7 bases; nucleotides outside the gene matches: 7. CDR1 is SGHVS and CDR2 is FQNEAQ in the germline V gene. The chain's CDR3 is CASSLVPGGIGELFF. CDR3 DNA: TGTGCCAGCAGCTTGGTGCCAGGGGGCATCGGGGAGCTGTTTTTT.

This chain connects TRBV7-2 to TRBJ2-5, with 7 bases matching TRBD2. Trimming at V came to 0 bases and at J to 3 bases, leaving 10 bases not matched to a gene. The length of the CDR3 is 17 residues. CDR1 is SGHTA and CDR2 is FQGNSA in the germline V gene. CDR3 loop: CASSLASERGDEETQYF. The CDR3 region has the DNA TGTGCCAGCAGCTTAGCGTCAGAGCGGGGAGACGAAGAGACCCAGTACTTC.